This passage covers 11 T cell receptor beta chains from one sample sequenced in a study of T-cell memory formation after mild COVID-19. Each CDR3 protein gets one entry after TCRdb re-called the 5' RACE reads with MiXCR. This sample carries around 210,000 distinct CDR3 sequences, over 9.5% of them seen once, and the ten largest clones take roughly 4%. Input material: PBMCs or a T cell subset sorted from them (not recorded which). The receptors were sampled from a man between 18 and 29 years old who had mild COVID-19 (a few samples of this study predate the infection). Cell type and time point are not known.

This clonotype was observed at least ten times. The chain couples TRBV29-1 to TRBJ2-2; D gene uncertain. The CDR3 loop spans 15 amino acids. Trimming cost V 2 bases and J 5 bases, with 15 bases left between them. The V gene's germline CDR1 is SQVTM and CDR2 ANQGSEA. The CDR3 coding sequence is TGCAGCGTTGAACCACACACATCCTTGACCGGGGAGCTGTTTTTT. Its protein is CSVEPHTSLTGELFF.

The rearrangement joins TRBV4-3 to TRBJ2-4; no firm D call. V was trimmed by 1 base and J by 0 bases, leaving 16 bases between them. Germline V gene data show CDR1 as LGHNA and CDR2 as YSLEER. This CDR3 is 18 amino acids long. Written as DNA, the CDR3 is TGCGCCAGCAGCCAAGGGGCTATTTACGGGCTAGCCAAAAACATTCAGTACTTC. This codes for CASSQGAIYGLAKNIQYF.

This clonotype was observed at least ten times. J is TRBJ2-5 and V is TRBV4-3; either TRBD1 or TRBD2 may supply D (5 bases each). The V end was cut by 2 bases, the J end by 5 bases, with 21 bases between. This CDR3 is 17 amino acids long. Germline V gene lookup returns CDR1 LGHNA and CDR2 YSLEER. The CDR3 DNA is TGCGCCAGCAGCCAAACTCCGGGACCAGCTCCAGGGGAGACCCAGTACTTC. This encodes CASSQTPGPAPGETQYF.

Notes on this clonotype: A much larger clonotype is one base distant, so this may be a read error. This sequence joins TRBV4-3 and TRBJ2-7, with 7 bases matching TRBD1. This CDR3 contains 15 residues. In germline, CDR1 is LGHNA, CDR2 YSLEER. This CDR3 reads CASSQGRDSPYKQYF. CDR3 bases: TGCGCCAGCAGCCAAGGAAGGGACAGCCCCTACAAGCAGTACTTC.

This clonotype was picked up a small number of times. The chain combines TRBV9 with TRBJ2-3, with D maybe TRBD2 (6 bases). This CDR3 spans 15 amino acids. Germline V gene data show CDR1 as SGDLS and CDR2 as YYNGEE. V dropped 1 base and J dropped 2 bases, with 11 bases sitting between them. The CDR3 sequence: CASSVRLENTDTQYF. The CDR3 bases are TGTGCCAGCAGCGTACGACTAGAGAACACAGATACGCAGTATTTT.

This clonotype was counted a few times. The CDR3 loop reads CASSSSGGDGDTQYF. CDR3 coding DNA: TGTGCCAGCAGCTCTAGCGGGGGGGACGGGGATACGCAGTATTTT. The chain couples TRBV6-6 to TRBJ2-3, with TRBD2 matching over 12 bases. CDR1 and CDR2 (germline): MNHNY, SVGAGI (reference sequence). The CDR3 contains 15 residues. The junction had 7 bases not matched to a gene; V was cut back by 6 bases and J by 6 bases.

In this sample, this clonotype turned up many times. The CDR3 DNA follows: TGCGCCAGCAGCGGGGGGGACAGGACCTTGTCCTACGAGCAGTACTTC. Protein: CASSGGDRTLSYEQYF. The chain links TRBV5-1 to TRBJ2-7, with a tentative D call TRBD1 (8 bases). Germline values: CDR1 SGHRS, CDR2 YFSETQ. CDR3 size: 16 residues. Trimming removed 4 bases from V and 1 base from J, with 18 bases in between.

This clonotype was detected a few times. This rearrangement joins TRBV6-5 to TRBJ2-7; weak D call: TRBD2 (5 bases). CDR1 and CDR2 from the germline V gene are MNHEY and SVGAGI. This CDR3 has 12 residues. Trimming removed 10 bases at V and 7 bases at J, with 17 bases between. The CDR3 coding sequence is TGTGCCACCCACCAGCGGCCTGGGGAGCAGTACGTC. This translates into CATHQRPGEQYV.

This clonotype was seen repeatedly, ten times or more. V gene TRBV4-3 combines with J gene TRBJ2-7; D tentatively fits TRBD1 or TRBD2 (5 bases each). Trimming left V 0 bases short and J 6 bases short, with 15 bases between. Per the germline V gene, CDR1 is LGHNA and CDR2 is YSLEER. The CDR3 consists of 15 residues. CDR3 amino acids: CASSQDHRLGAEQYF. As DNA, the CDR3 is TGCGCCAGCAGCCAAGACCACAGGCTGGGAGCCGAGCAGTACTTC.

This clonotype was seen more than once but under ten times. The chain carries TRBV7-8 and TRBJ2-5; possible D gene TRBD2, 6 bases. V was clipped by 7 bases and J by 5 bases, with 20 bases between them. The CDR3 has 15 amino acids. Germline lookup yields CDR1 SGHVS and CDR2 FQNEAQ. The CDR3 DNA reads TGTGCCAGCACCGTCGCGGCGGGGCTGGGGGAGACCCAGTACTTC. This gives the protein CASTVAAGLGETQYF.

A few counts support this clonotype. The V call is TRBV12-3 or TRBV12-4, the J call TRBJ2-5; the match to TRBD2 covers 12 bases. Losses at the gene ends were 6 bases for V and 7 bases for J; bases not matched to a gene: 12. The CDR3 runs 16 residues. CDR3 in DNA: TGTGCCAGCAGCAGGACTAGCGGGGCCCCTGGGGGGACCCAGTACTTC. It codes for CASSRTSGAPGGTQYF.